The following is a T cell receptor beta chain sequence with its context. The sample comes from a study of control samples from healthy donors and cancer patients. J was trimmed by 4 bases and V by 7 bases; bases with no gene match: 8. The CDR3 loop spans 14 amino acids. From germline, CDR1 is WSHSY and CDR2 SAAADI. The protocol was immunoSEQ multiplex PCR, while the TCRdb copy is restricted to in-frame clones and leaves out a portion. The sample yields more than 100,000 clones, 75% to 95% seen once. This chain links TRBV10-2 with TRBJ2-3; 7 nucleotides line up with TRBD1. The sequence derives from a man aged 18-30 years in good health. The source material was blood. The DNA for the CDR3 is TGCGCCAGCAACGAAGCAGGGGGTGCAGATACGCAGTATTTT. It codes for CASNEAGGADTQYF.